This T cell receptor (beta chain) was captured by sequencing in a study of memory CD4+ T cells and cytomegalovirus serostatus. Turning to the study itself: This sample comes from healthy Belgian adults, eight to ten CMV seropositive, approximately 23 seronegative.

The sort gate was single viable CD3+CD4+CD8-CD45RO+ cells for memory CD4+ T cells. About this clone itself: Antigen unknown.

Here immunoSEQ multiplex PCR was the method, and the copy in TCRdb shows in-frame clones only, minus some. This sample has more than 45,000 clones; about three quarters occur once, and the top ten carry 0.6% to 0.9%. This CDR3 comprises 13 residues. The germline V gene has CDR1 SGDLS and CDR2 YYNGEE. V lost 7 bases to trimming and J lost 7 bases, with 14 bases between them. The study's findings and limits: Suggested: most of the CMV-linked TCR signature lies in CD4+ memory cells. Of under 200 reported CMV TCRbeta sequences, some 70 were found in memory CD4+ repertoires.

The gene calls are TRBV9 and TRBJ1-4; D remains ambiguous. The specimen sequenced was memory CD4+ T cells from blood. The TCR was taken from an adult in good health and CMV-seronegative. DNA for the CDR3: TGTGCCAGCTCCGGAGGTTGGGGTGAAAAACTGTTTTTT. Its translation is CASSGGWGEKLFF. Drawing the rest from reference TRBV9 and TRBJ1-4, the complete variable domain is DSGVTQTPKHLITATGQRVTLRCSPRSGDLSVYWYQQSLDQGLQFLIQYYNGEERAKGNILERFSAQQFPDLHSELNLSSLELGDSALYFCASSGGWGEKLFFGSGTQLSVL.